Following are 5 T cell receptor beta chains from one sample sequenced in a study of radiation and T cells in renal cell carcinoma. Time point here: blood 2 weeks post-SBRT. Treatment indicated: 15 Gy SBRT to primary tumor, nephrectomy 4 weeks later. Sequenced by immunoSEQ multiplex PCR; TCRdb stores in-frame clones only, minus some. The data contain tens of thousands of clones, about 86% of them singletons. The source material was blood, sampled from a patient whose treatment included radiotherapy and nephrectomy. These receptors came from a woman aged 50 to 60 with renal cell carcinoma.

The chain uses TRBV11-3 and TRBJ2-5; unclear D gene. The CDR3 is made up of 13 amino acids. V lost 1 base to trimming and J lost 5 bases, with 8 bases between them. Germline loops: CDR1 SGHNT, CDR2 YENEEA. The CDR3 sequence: CASSLVNQETQYF. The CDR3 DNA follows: TGTGCCAGCAGCTTAGTTAATCAGGAGACCCAGTACTTC. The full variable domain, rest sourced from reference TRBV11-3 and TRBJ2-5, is EAGVVQSPRYKIIEKKQPVAFWCNPISGHNTLYWYLQNLGQGPELLIRYENEEAVDDSQLPKDRFSAERLKGVDSTLKIQPAELGDSAVYLCASSLVNQETQYFGPGTRLLVL.

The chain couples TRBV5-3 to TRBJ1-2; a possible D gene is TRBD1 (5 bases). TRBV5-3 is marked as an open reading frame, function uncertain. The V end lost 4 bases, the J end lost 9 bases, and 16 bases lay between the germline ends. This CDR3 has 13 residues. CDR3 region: CARSLGLPGSYTF. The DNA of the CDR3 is TGTGCCAGAAGCCTGGGACTCCCGGGGAGCTACACCTTC.

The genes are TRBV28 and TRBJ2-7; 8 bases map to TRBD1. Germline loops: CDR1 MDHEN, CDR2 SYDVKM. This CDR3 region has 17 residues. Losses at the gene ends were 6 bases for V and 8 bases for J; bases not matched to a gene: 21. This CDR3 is CASSLTGFGQGLMKQYF. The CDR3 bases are TGTGCCAGCAGCCTAACCGGTTTTGGACAGGGCTTAATGAAGCAGTACTTC. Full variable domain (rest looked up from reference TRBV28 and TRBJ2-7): DVKVTQSSRYLVKRTGEKVFLECVQDMDHENMFWYRQDPGLGLRLIYFSYDVKMKEKGDIPEGYSVSREKKERFSLILESASTNQTSMYLCASSLTGFGQGLMKQYFGPGTRLTVT.

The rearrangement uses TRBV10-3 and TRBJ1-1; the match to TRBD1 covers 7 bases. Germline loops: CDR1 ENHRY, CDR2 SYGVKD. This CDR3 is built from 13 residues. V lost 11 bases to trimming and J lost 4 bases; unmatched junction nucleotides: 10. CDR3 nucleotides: TGTGCCGTCGGAGAAGGGGGCTCCACTGAAGCTTTCTTT. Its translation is CAVGEGGSTEAFF.

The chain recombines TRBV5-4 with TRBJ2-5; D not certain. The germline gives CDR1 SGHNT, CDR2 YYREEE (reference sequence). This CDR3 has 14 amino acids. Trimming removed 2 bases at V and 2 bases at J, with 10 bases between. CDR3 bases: TGTGCCAGCAGCTTTGAAGCTACACAAGAGACCCAGTACTTC. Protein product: CASSFEATQETQYF. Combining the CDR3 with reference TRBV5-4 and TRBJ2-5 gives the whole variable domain ETGVTQSPTHLIKTRGQQVTLRCSSQSGHNTVSWYQQALGQGPQFIFQYYREEENGRGNFPPRFSGLQFPNYSSELNVNALELDDSALYLCASSFEATQETQYFGPGTRLLVL.